This T cell receptor (beta chain) stems from a study of cytomegalovirus exposure and HLA in healthy donors. As for the study in general: A data release that came early held tens of millions of unique TCRs from HLA-typed donors. Membership in the Caucasian-associated ancestry cluster was found for about four fifths of a few hundred genotyped donors. Broader study findings: The study listed roughly 160 cytomegalovirus-associated TCR beta chains. Productive rates of about 87% or about 30% were seen for most TCR beta V segments in an earlier analysis.

60 Vbeta and 13 Jbeta primers were used in PCR. The assay was immunoSEQ multiplex PCR, and TCRdb's table has in-frame clones only and misses some. Among about 210,000 clones listed, 70% to 90% were seen once. With regard to this clone: Its antigen remains unidentified.

Germline V CDR1 and CDR2: SGHRS, YFSETQ. The CDR3 is 16 amino acids. V shed 2 bases and J 8 bases; nucleotides not matched to a gene: 11. This clonotype was sampled from a woman aged 30 to 39 in good health and CMV-seronegative. Sequencing was performed on PBMCs. V usage is TRBV5-1 and J usage is TRBJ1-4; 8 positions agree with TRBD1. The CDR3 region has the DNA TGCGCCAGCAGCTTATCCACCGGGACAGGAGAAGAAAAACTGTTTTTT. The encoded protein is CASSLSTGTGEEKLFF.